The next 27 T cell receptor beta chains were all read from a single sample in a study of T cell responses to AZD1222 COVID-19 vaccine. Only in-frame clones appear in the TCRdb table, and some are missing; sequencing was by immunoSEQ multiplex PCR. The data hold 110,000 or so clones, with 86% observed a single time. This sample comprised peripheral blood, obtained 28 days after the second AZD1222 dose. The receptors were gathered from an adult who received the AZD1222 COVID-19 vaccine.

This clone was seen just once. The chain joins TRBV6-4 to TRBJ2-5; D might be TRBD1 (5 bases). Trimming shortened V by 2 bases and J by 7 bases, and 11 bases separated the two germline ends. The CDR3 runs 13 residues. The germline V gene encodes CDR1 MRHNA and CDR2 SNTAGT. This chain's CDR3 is CASSDRAQGTQYF. In DNA, the CDR3 is TGTGCCAGCAGTGACAGGGCCCAGGGGACCCAGTACTTC.

This clone occurred a few times. This rearrangement joins TRBV14 to TRBJ1-1; D may be TRBD1 (6 bases). V was cut by 4 bases and J by 4 bases, with 10 bases left in between. The CDR3 runs to 13 residues. The V gene's germline CDR1 is SGHDN and CDR2 FVKESK. CDR3 sequence reads: CASSLGQGTEAFF. The CDR3 DNA is TGTGCCAGCAGCCTGGGACAAGGCACTGAAGCTTTCTTT.

The chain couples TRBV29-1 to TRBJ1-1, with a possible D match to TRBD1 (6 bases). V was trimmed by 7 bases and J by 2 bases, leaving 14 bases between them. Germline CDR1 reads SQVTM; CDR2 reads ANQGSEA. The CDR3 extends over 13 amino acids. CDR3 in DNA: TGCAGCGCGTCCAGGACAGTTAACACTGAAGCTTTCTTT. This translates into CSASRTVNTEAFF.

The chain joins TRBV5-4 to TRBJ2-3, with D possibly TRBD2 on 7 matching bases. CDR3 length equals 16 residues. The germline CDR1 and CDR2 sequences are SGHNT and YYREEE (reference sequence). The V and J ends lost 0 bases and 5 bases respectively, with 16 bases between them. The CDR3 DNA reads as TGTGCCAGCAGCTTGGCCGGGGCGGGGGCCGGAGATACGCAGTATTTT. It encodes CASSLAGAGAGDTQYF.

The J gene is TRBJ1-1, the V gene TRBV30, with D maybe TRBD1 (5 bases). The CDR3 runs to 12 residues. In germline, CDR1 is GTSNPN, CDR2 SVGIG (reference sequence). V gave up 0 bases and J gave up 10 bases, with 12 bases separating them. The CDR3 protein is CAWSVGRVGAFF. The CDR3 bases are TGTGCCTGGAGTGTGGGGCGGGTGGGAGCTTTCTTT.

The table lists this clone with a few counts. The chain joins TRBV11-2 to TRBJ2-2; a weak D match, TRBD1 (6 bases). The germline CDR1 and CDR2 sequences are SGHAT and FQNNGV. This CDR3 comprises 13 residues. The V end lost 5 bases, the J end lost 6 bases, and 10 bases lay between the germline ends. CDR3 coding DNA: TGTGCCAGCAGCCAGTACAGGGCCGGGGAGCTGTTTTTT. Its protein is CASSQYRAGELFF.

The chain employs TRBV5-1 and TRBJ1-1, with 7 positions matching TRBD1. Germline assignment: CDR1 SGHRS and CDR2 YFSETQ. This CDR3 spans 16 amino acids. The junction had 6 bases not matched to a gene; V was cut back by 0 bases and J by 1 base. CDR3 loop: CASSLAGGQKNTEAFF. In nucleotides, the CDR3 is TGCGCCAGCAGCTTGGCCGGGGGACAGAAGAACACTGAAGCTTTCTTT. Variable domain in full (rest from reference TRBV5-1 and TRBJ1-1): KAGVTQTPRYLIKTRGQQVTLSCSPISGHRSVSWYQQTPGQGLQFLFEYFSETQRNKGNFPGRFSGRQFSNSRSEMNVSTLELGDSALYLCASSLAGGQKNTEAFFGQGTRLTVV.

The chain carries TRBV4-2 and TRBJ1-2; 8 bases line up with TRBD1. The V segment lost 1 base and the J segment 7 bases; nucleotides outside the gene matches: 8. CDR1 is LGHNA and CDR2 is YNFKEQ in the germline V gene. The CDR3 runs 15 residues. The CDR3 coding sequence is TGTGCCAGCAGCCAAGTGGCAGGGGGCGCGGTTGGCTACACCTTC. It is translated as CASSQVAGGAVGYTF.

The rearrangement uses TRBV29-1 and TRBJ2-3, with 12 bases matching TRBD2. In germline, CDR1 is SQVTM, CDR2 ANQGSEA. The V segment lost 5 bases and the J segment 6 bases; nucleotides outside the gene matches: 6. The CDR3 consists of 14 residues. The CDR3 DNA is TGCAGCGTTTCTAGCGGGGGGGCCCCGGATACGCAGTATTTT. This gives the protein CSVSSGGAPDTQYF.

The rearrangement links TRBV30 to TRBJ1-2, with D tentatively TRBD1 (6 bases). The CDR3 covers 16 residues. Germline V gives CDR1 GTSNPN, CDR2 SVGIG (reference sequence). V lost 2 bases to trimming and J lost 1 base, with 17 bases between them. This CDR3 is CAWSRRGRGINYGYTF. The DNA of the CDR3 is TGTGCCTGGAGTCGAAGGGGCAGGGGAATTAACTATGGCTACACCTTC. Supplemented by reference TRBV30 and TRBJ1-2, the full variable domain reads SQTIHQWPATLVQPVGSPLSLECTVEGTSNPNLYWYRQAAGRGLQLLFYSVGIGQISSEVPQNLSASRPQDRQFILSSKKLLLSDSGFYLCAWSRRGRGINYGYTFGSGTRLTVV.

This sequence joins TRBV18 and TRBJ2-3; 9 nucleotides line up with TRBD2. The germline V gene has CDR1 KGHSH and CDR2 LQKENI. V gave up 2 bases and J gave up 2 bases; unmatched junction bases: 5. CDR3 length: 16 amino acids. CDR3 sequence reads: CASSPGSGGTTDTQYF. The CDR3 bases are TGTGCCAGCTCACCAGGAAGCGGGGGGACCACAGATACGCAGTATTTT.

This chain links TRBV27 with TRBJ1-1; 7 bases are a match to TRBD1. V was clipped by 7 bases and J by 5 bases; unmatched bases: 7. Germline CDR1 MNHEY, CDR2 SMNVEV (reference sequence). The CDR3 has 13 residues. CDR3 nucleotide sequence: TGTGCCAGCATCGACAGGGTCGGGACTGAAGCTTTCTTT. This gives the protein CASIDRVGTEAFF.

This chain joins TRBV3-1 (or the pseudogene TRBV3-2) and TRBJ1-1; D possibly corresponds to TRBD1 (6 bases). The germline V and J ends were trimmed by 11 bases and 1 base, with 14 bases remaining between them. This CDR3 is 13 amino acids long. CDR1 and CDR2 from the germline V gene are LGHDT and YNNKEL (reference sequence). CDR3 nucleotide sequence: TGTGCCGTTCAGGGGTTCAGGAACACTGAAGCTTTCTTT. Translating it yields CAVQGFRNTEAFF.

The chain has TRBV15 and TRBJ1-3, with no clear D. V was shortened by 0 bases and J by 0 bases, with 9 bases between the two germline ends. CDR1 and CDR2 from the germline V gene are LNHNV and YYDKDF (reference sequence). This CDR3 contains 16 residues. CDR3 residues: CATSRESPGSGNTIYF. The CDR3 coding sequence is TGTGCCACCAGCAGAGAGTCGCCAGGCTCTGGAAACACCATATATTTT. The entire variable domain, with the rest obtained from reference TRBV15 and TRBJ1-3, is as follows: DAMVIQNPRYQVTQFGKPVTLSCSQTLNHNVMYWYQQKSSQAPKLLFHYYDKDFNNEADTPDNFQSRRPNTSFCFLDIRSPGLGDTAMYLCATSRESPGSGNTIYFGEGSWLTVV.

The chain uses TRBV6-1 and TRBJ2-7; a possible D gene is TRBD2 (6 bases). Trimming pared 7 bases from V and 2 bases from J, leaving 15 bases between. In germline, CDR1 is MNHNS, CDR2 SASEGT. The CDR3 loop spans 14 amino acids. The CDR3 nucleotides read TGTGCCAGCATCGGAGGGGACCGGGCCTACGAGCAGTACTTC. Translated, it gives CASIGGDRAYEQYF.

The chain has TRBV6-9 and TRBJ1-1, with a possible D match to TRBD1 (5 bases). Trimming cost V 6 bases and J 5 bases, with 10 bases left between them. Germline CDR1 is MNHGY and CDR2 is SVAAGI. This CDR3 has 12 residues. The DNA of the CDR3 is TGTGCCAGCAGGGGGCTGTTTACTGAAGCTTTCTTT. It codes for CASRGLFTEAFF.

This chain links TRBV14 with TRBJ1-3, with no clear D. The CDR3 consists of 15 residues. The germline V gene has CDR1 SGHDN and CDR2 FVKESK. V shed 1 base and J shed 0 bases, with 7 bases lying between them. The chain's CDR3 is CASSQGAGSGNTIYF. The CDR3 bases are TGTGCCAGCAGCCAAGGTGCAGGCTCTGGAAACACCATATATTTT.

The chain employs TRBV3-1 (or the pseudogene TRBV3-2) and TRBJ2-7, with 7 bases fitting TRBD1. Unmatched junction bases numbered 4, after V lost 5 bases and J lost 0 bases. Germline values: CDR1 LGHDT, CDR2 YNNKEL (reference sequence). This CDR3 spans 14 amino acids. DNA for the CDR3: TGTGCCAGCAGCGAGGGACAGTACTCCTACGAGCAGTACTTC. Its protein is CASSEGQYSYEQYF.

This clone was counted a single time. The V call is TRBV28, the J call TRBJ1-6; 9 bases fit TRBD1. V shed 2 bases and J 7 bases; nucleotides not matched to a gene: 9. The CDR3 has 17 residues. Germline V lookup: CDR1 MDHEN, CDR2 SYDVKM. CDR3 region: CASSLRVGTGRNSPLHF. The CDR3 coding sequence is TGTGCCAGCAGTTTACGGGTCGGGACAGGGAGAAATTCACCCCTCCACTTT.

The chain employs TRBV3-1 (or the pseudogene TRBV3-2) and TRBJ2-7; TRBD2 is a possible D gene (7 bases). Per the germline V gene, CDR1 is LGHDT and CDR2 is YNNKEL (reference sequence). The ends were cut back, 5 bases at V and 4 bases at J, with 18 bases in the middle. The CDR3 is 15 amino acids. The CDR3 sequence is CASSNGGGGVYEQYF. The DNA for the CDR3 is TGTGCCAGCAGCAATGGGGGGGGCGGTGTTTACGAGCAGTACTTC.

This clone has only a few counts. The chain recombines TRBV5-4 with TRBJ2-2; perhaps TRBD1 as D (6 bases). The CDR3 has 15 residues. CDR1 and CDR2 (germline): SGHNT, YYREEE (reference sequence). The V end was cut by 0 bases, the J end by 4 bases, with 10 bases between. The CDR3: CASSLGGPGTGELFF. The CDR3 DNA is TGTGCCAGCAGCTTGGGGGGGCCGGGCACCGGGGAGCTGTTTTTT.

The chain recombines TRBV19 with TRBJ2-3; a possible D gene is TRBD2 (6 bases). Germline V gene sequence: CDR1 LNHDA, CDR2 SQIVND (reference sequence). Trimming cost V 6 bases and J 0 bases, with 13 bases left between them. The CDR3 is 15 amino acids. In nucleotides, the CDR3 is TGTGCCAGTAGCAGACTAGACTCTAGCACAGATACGCAGTATTTT. Residues: CASSRLDSSTDTQYF.

A note on this clone: Additional DNA sequences in this sample encode the identical CDR3. This sequence joins TRBV28 and TRBJ2-7; D is unclear. V gave up 7 bases and J gave up 0 bases, with 10 bases separating them. CDR3 size: 13 residues. The V gene's germline CDR1 is MDHEN and CDR2 SYDVKM. The CDR3 loop is CASTRQHSYEQYF. The CDR3, as DNA: TGTGCCAGCACACGCCAGCACTCCTACGAGCAGTACTTC.

CDR3: CASSQGTETSYGYTF. CDR3 bases: TGTGCCAGCAGCCAGGGGACAGAAACTAGCTATGGCTACACCTTC. The V call is TRBV7-2, the J call TRBJ1-2, with 7 bases that match TRBD1. Trimming took 5 bases from V and 4 from J; bases not matched to a gene: 10. CDR1 and CDR2 (germline): SGHTA, FQGNSA. This CDR3 contains 15 residues.

This clone was counted once. The rearrangement links TRBV5-1 to TRBJ1-2; D is unclear. V lost 7 bases to trimming and J lost 6 bases, with 22 bases between them. Germline V gives CDR1 SGHRS, CDR2 YFSETQ. The CDR3 is 15 residues long. CDR3 nucleotide sequence: TGCGCCAGCGGTCCTCTGATGTACGGGAACAATGGCTACACCTTC. It translates to CASGPLMYGNNGYTF.

V gene TRBV27 combines with J gene TRBJ2-1, with D tentatively TRBD1 (5 bases). Germline-derived CDR1 and CDR2 are MNHEY and SMNVEV (reference sequence). The CDR3 spans 17 residues. The ends were cut back, 5 bases at V and 1 base at J, with 18 bases in the middle. The CDR3 nucleotides are TGTGCCAGCAGTCCTGGCAGGGCCTTAGGATCCTACAATGAGCAGTTCTTC. It translates to CASSPGRALGSYNEQFF.

This chain links TRBV11-2 with TRBJ1-1; D uncertain. The V gene's germline CDR1 is SGHAT and CDR2 FQNNGV. The V end lost 5 bases, the J end lost 0 bases, and 22 bases lay between the germline ends. The CDR3 consists of 18 residues. As DNA, the CDR3 is TGTGCCAGCAGCAAGGCAGTACCATCACGCGTCCTGAACACTGAAGCTTTCTTT. Its protein is CASSKAVPSRVLNTEAFF.